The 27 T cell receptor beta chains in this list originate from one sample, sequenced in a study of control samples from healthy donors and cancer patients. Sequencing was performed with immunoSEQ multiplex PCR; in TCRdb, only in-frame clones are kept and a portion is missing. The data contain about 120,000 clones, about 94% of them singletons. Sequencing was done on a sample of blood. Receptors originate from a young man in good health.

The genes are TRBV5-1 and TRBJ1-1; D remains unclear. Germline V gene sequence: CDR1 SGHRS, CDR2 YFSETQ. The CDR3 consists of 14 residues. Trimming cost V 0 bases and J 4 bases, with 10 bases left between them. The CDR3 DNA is TGCGCCAGCAGCTTGGTCAGCAGAGGCACTGAAGCTTTCTTT. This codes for CASSLVSRGTEAFF.

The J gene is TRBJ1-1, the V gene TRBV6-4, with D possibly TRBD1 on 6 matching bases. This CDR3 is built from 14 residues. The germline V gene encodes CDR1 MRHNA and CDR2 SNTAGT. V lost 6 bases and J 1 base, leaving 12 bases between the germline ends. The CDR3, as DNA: TGTGCCAGCAGGCTTACAGGGACGAACACTGAAGCTTTCTTT. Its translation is CASRLTGTNTEAFF.

CDR3 protein: CASSLGSGTEAFF. The CDR3 nucleotides read TGTGCCAGCAGCTTAGGATCTGGCACTGAAGCTTTCTTT. V gene TRBV11-3 combines with J gene TRBJ1-1; D is uncertain. Trimming took off 1 base at V and 4 bases at J, with 7 bases between the two ends. The CDR3 covers 13 residues. The germline V gene encodes CDR1 SGHNT and CDR2 YENEEA.

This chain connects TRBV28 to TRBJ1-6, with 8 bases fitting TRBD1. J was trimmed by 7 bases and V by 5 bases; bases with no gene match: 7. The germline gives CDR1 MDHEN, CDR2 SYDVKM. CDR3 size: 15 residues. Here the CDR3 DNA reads TGTGCCAGCAGTCTGAGGACAGGGCAGAATTCACCCCTCCACTTT. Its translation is CASSLRTGQNSPLHF.

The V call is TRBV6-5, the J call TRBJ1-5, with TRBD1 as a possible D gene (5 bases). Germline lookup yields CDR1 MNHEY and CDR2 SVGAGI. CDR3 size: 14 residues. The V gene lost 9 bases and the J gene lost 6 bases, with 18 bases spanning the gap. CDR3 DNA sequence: TGTGCCAGTTCATCGGGGGGGGGAAGTCAGCCCCAGCATTTT. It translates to CASSSGGGSQPQHF.

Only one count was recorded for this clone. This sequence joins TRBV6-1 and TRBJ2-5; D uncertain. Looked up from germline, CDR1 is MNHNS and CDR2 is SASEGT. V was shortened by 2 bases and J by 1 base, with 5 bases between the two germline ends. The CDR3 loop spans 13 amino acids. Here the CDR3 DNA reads TGTGCCAGCAGTGAATCGGTCCAAGAGACCCAGTACTTC. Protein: CASSESVQETQYF.

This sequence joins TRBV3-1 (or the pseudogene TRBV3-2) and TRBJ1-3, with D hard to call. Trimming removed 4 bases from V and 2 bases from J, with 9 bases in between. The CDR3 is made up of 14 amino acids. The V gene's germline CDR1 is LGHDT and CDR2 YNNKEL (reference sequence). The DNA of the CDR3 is TGTGCCAGCAGCCCCGGGAGGGCTGGAAACACCATATATTTT. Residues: CASSPGRAGNTIYF.

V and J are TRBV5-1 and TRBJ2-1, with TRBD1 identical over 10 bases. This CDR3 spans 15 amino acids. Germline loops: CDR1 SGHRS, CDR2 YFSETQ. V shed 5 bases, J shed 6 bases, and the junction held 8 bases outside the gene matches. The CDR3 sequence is CASRWGTGAFNEQFF. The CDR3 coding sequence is TGCGCCAGCAGATGGGGGACAGGGGCTTTCAATGAGCAGTTCTTC.

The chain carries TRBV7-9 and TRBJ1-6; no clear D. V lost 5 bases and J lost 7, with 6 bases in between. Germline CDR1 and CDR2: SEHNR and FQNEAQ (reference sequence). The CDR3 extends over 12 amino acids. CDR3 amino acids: CASSLENSPLHF. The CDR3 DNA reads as TGTGCCAGCAGCCTGGAAAATTCACCCCTCCACTTT.

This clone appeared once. CDR3 sequence reads: CASSLATGVISPLHF. CDR3 bases: TGTGCCAGCAGCTTGGCCACAGGGGTCATATCACCCCTCCACTTT. The V and J genes are TRBV7-9 and TRBJ1-6; 7 positions match TRBD1. The germline V gene encodes CDR1 SEHNR and CDR2 FQNEAQ (reference sequence). After removal of 3 bases from V and 10 bases from J, the junction contained 9 bases not matched to a gene. The CDR3 loop spans 15 amino acids.

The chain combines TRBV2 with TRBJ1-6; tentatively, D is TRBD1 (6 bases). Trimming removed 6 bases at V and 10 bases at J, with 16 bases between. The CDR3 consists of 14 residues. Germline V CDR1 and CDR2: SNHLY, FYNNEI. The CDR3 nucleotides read TGTGCCAGCAGCGCGGCGGGGGCTGGGTCACCCCTCCACTTT. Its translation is CASSAAGAGSPLHF.

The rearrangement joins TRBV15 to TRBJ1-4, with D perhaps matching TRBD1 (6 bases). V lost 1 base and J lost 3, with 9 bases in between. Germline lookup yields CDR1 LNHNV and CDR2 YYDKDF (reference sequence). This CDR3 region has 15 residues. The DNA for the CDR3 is TGTGCCACCAGCAGAGCGGGACAAGCTAATGAAAAACTGTTTTTT. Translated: CATSRAGQANEKLFF.

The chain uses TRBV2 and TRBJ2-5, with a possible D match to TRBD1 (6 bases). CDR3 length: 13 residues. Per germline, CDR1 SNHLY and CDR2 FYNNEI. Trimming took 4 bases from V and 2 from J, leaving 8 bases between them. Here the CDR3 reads CASSGGQQETQYF. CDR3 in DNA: TGTGCCAGCAGTGGAGGACAGCAAGAGACCCAGTACTTC.

As DNA, the CDR3 is TGCAGTGCTACCGGTGGTGGCTACACCTTC. Protein: CSATGGGYTF. The rearrangement links TRBV20-1 to TRBJ1-2; D remains ambiguous. Germline V gene data show CDR1 as DFQATT and CDR2 as SNEGSKA (reference sequence). The length of the CDR3 is 10 residues. The V end lost 4 bases, the J end lost 7 bases, and 7 bases lay between the germline ends.

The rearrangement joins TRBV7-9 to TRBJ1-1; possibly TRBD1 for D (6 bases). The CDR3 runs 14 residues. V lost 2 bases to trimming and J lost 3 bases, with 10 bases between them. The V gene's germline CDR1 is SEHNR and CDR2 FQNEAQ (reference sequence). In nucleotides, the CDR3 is TGTGCCAGCAGCTTAAGGGGGGTGGACACTGAAGCTTTCTTT. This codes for CASSLRGVDTEAFF.

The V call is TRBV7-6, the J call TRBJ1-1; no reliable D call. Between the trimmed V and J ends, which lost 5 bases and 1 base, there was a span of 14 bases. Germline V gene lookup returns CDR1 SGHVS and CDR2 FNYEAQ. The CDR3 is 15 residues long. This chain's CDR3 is CASSEALGENTEAFF. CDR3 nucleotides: TGTGCCAGCAGCGAAGCCTTGGGAGAGAACACTGAAGCTTTCTTT.

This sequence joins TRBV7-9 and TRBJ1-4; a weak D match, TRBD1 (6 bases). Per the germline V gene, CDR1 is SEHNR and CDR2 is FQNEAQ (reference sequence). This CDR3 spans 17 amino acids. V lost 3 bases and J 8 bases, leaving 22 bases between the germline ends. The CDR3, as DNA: TGTGCCAGCAGCTTTGGGCAGGGGCCAGGGAGTGGAGAAAAACTGTTTTTT. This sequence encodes CASSFGQGPGSGEKLFF.

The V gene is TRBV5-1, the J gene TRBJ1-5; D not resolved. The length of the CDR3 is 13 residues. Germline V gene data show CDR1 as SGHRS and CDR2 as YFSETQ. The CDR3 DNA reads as TGCTCGATTACTAGAAAATGCAATCAGCCCCAGCATTTT. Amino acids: CSITRKCNQPQHF.

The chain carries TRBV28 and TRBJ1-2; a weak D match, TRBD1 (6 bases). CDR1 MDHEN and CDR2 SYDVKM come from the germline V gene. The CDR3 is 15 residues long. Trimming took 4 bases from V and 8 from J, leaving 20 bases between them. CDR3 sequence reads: CASSYRPVGGGGYTF. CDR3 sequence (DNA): TGTGCCAGCAGTTATCGCCCGGTGGGGGGCGGCGGCTACACCTTC.

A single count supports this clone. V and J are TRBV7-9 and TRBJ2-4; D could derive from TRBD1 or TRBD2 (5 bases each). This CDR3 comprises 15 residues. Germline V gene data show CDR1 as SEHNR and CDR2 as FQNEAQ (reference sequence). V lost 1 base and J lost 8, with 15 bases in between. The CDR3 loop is CASSLGVTARDIQYF. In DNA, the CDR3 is TGTGCCAGCAGCTTAGGTGTGACAGCGAGGGACATTCAGTACTTC.

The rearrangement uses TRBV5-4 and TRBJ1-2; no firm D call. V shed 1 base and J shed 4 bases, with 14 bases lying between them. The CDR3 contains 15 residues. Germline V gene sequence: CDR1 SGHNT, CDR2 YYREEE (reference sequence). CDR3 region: CASSLQTSGGYGYTF. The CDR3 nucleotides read TGTGCCAGCAGCTTGCAGACATCCGGCGGCTATGGCTACACCTTC. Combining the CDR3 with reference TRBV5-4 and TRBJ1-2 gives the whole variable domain ETGVTQSPTHLIKTRGQQVTLRCSSQSGHNTVSWYQQALGQGPQFIFQYYREEENGRGNFPPRFSGLQFPNYSSELNVNALELDDSALYLCASSLQTSGGYGYTFGSGTRLTVV.

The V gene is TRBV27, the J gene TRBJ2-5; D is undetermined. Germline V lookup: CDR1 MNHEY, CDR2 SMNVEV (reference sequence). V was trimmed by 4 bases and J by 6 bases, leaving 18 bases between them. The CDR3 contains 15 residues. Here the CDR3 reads CASSSPQQAKKTQYF. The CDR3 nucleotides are TGTGCCAGCAGTTCCCCCCAGCAGGCAAAAAAGACCCAGTACTTC.

For the CDR3, the DNA is TGTGCCAGCAGCCAAGTGGGCTATACGGGAGCCGGCTACACCTTC. Protein sequence: CASSQVGYTGAGYTF. J is TRBJ1-2 and V is TRBV14; D not certain. CDR3 length equals 15 residues. The V end was cut by 1 base, the J end by 8 bases, with 17 bases between. Germline loops: CDR1 SGHDN, CDR2 FVKESK. Full variable domain (outside the CDR3, taken from reference TRBV14 and TRBJ1-2): EAGVTQFPSHSVIEKGQTVTLRCDPISGHDNLYWYRRVMGKEIKFLLHFVKESKQDESGMPNNRFLAERTGGTYSTLKVQPAELEDSGVYFCASSQVGYTGAGYTFGSGTRLTVV.

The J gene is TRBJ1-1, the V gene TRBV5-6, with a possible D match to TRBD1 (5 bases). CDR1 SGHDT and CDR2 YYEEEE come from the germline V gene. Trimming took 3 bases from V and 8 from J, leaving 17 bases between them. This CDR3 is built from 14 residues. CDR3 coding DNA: TGTGCCAGCAGCTCCCTACGGGACTTCCCCGAAGCTTTCTTT. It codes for CASSSLRDFPEAFF.

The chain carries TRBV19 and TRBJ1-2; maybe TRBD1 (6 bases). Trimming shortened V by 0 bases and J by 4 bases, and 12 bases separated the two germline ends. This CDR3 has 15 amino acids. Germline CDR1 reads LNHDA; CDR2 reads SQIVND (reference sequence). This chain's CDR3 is CASSIDRGPSYGYTF. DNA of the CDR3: TGTGCCAGTAGTATAGATCGGGGGCCTAGCTATGGCTACACCTTC.

The CDR3 sequence is CASSYVLATDNEQFF. The CDR3 nucleotides are TGTGCCAGCAGTTACGTGCTAGCGACCGACAATGAGCAGTTCTTC. The chain has TRBV6-5 and TRBJ2-1, with a weak D call TRBD2 (6 bases). The CDR3 has 15 residues. Germline CDR1 MNHEY, CDR2 SVGAGI. Trimming took off 2 bases at V and 5 bases at J, with 13 bases between the two ends.

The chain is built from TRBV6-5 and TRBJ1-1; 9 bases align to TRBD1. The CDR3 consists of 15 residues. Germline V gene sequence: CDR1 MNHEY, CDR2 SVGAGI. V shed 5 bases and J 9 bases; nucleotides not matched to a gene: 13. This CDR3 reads CASSTKDRGIGKAFF. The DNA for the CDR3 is TGTGCCAGCAGTACTAAGGACAGGGGTATTGGGAAAGCTTTCTTT.